This T cell receptor (beta chain) was obtained from a study of OX40 agonist ivuxolimab in advanced cancers. The study's findings and limits: Partial responders dosed at 0.1-3.0 mg/kg displayed clonal expansion ranking among the lowest. Averaged across samples, CD8+ T cells carried more expanded clones than CD4+ did. Blood T cells, both CD4+ and CD8+, expanded clonally by week 6 at 0.1 to 3.0 mg/kg.

Worth noting for this clone: Its antigen remains unknown.

CDR1 and CDR2 (germline): SEHNR, FQNEAQ (reference sequence). CDR3 length equals 15 residues. Trimming removed 6 bases from V and 0 bases from J, with 13 bases in between. The data were produced by immunoSEQ multiplex PCR, yet TCRdb's version contains in-frame clones alone and is incomplete. This table has about 64,000 clones, roughly 80% appearing once. The chain couples TRBV7-9 to TRBJ2-3; D may be TRBD2 (6 bases). The TCR was taken from an adult with an advanced solid tumor such as melanoma, head and neck, liver or kidney cancer. The source was CD4+ or CD8+ T cells sorted from blood, collected in a trial of the OX40 agonist ivuxolimab. The CDR3 nucleotides are TGTGCCAGCAGACCACTGGGGGGAAGCACAGATACGCAGTATTTT. Translated: CASRPLGGSTDTQYF. The variable domain in full, completed from reference TRBV7-9 and TRBJ2-3, reads DTGVSQNPRHKITKRGQNVTFRCDPISEHNRLYWYRQTLGQGPEFLTYFQNEAQLEKSRLLSDRFSAERPKGSFSTLEIQRTEQGDSAMYLCASRPLGGSTDTQYFGPGTRLTVL.